This TCR beta chain was profiled in a study of technical replicates of blood from a few donors. This clone has just a few counts. The repertoire was sequenced with immunoSEQ multiplex PCR; TCRdb's copy has only in-frame clones and lacks some. The sample has around 84,000 clones, 95% to 98% seen once. The CDR3 consists of 13 residues. Germline V CDR1 and CDR2: SNHLY, FYNNEI. V shed 8 bases, J shed 7 bases, and the junction held 9 bases outside the gene matches. The chain recombines TRBV2 with TRBJ2-3; 7 bases line up with TRBD2. Sequenced: T cells isolated from PBMCs. The sequence derives from a human donor in good health. The CDR3 bases are TGTGCCAGCGTCCCGGGACTATCTTATACGCAGTATTTT. The encoded protein is CASVPGLSYTQYF.